The clone carrying this T cell receptor beta chain is medium-sized. Its antigen is unknown. TCRdb redid the calling of the reads with MiXCR, one entry per CDR3 protein. The table records about 320,000 distinct CDR3 sequences, around a tenth of them present only once. V lost 4 bases and J lost 7, with 14 bases in between. The V gene's germline CDR1 is SGHVS and CDR2 FQNEAQ. The CDR3 extends over 13 amino acids. These data belong to a study of T cell repertoires in cytomegalovirus infection. Study details: TCR beta signatures that were public indicated CMV infection and matching HLA type. Study outcomes and limitations: The cumulative frequency of public TCR beta families identified carriers of CMV plus the relevant HLA. CMV-specific HLA-C-restricted TCR beta clonotypes dominated the ex vivo response.

Material for sequencing was PBMCs. The rearrangement links TRBV7-8 to TRBJ2-7; maybe TRBD2 (5 bases). This TCR derives from a human donor in good health (CMV status not recorded). Some clones in this sample may be carry-over from other donors' samples. In DNA, the CDR3 is TGTGCCAGCAGCTCAACACAAACGGGGGAGCAGTACTTC. Protein sequence: CASSSTQTGEQYF.